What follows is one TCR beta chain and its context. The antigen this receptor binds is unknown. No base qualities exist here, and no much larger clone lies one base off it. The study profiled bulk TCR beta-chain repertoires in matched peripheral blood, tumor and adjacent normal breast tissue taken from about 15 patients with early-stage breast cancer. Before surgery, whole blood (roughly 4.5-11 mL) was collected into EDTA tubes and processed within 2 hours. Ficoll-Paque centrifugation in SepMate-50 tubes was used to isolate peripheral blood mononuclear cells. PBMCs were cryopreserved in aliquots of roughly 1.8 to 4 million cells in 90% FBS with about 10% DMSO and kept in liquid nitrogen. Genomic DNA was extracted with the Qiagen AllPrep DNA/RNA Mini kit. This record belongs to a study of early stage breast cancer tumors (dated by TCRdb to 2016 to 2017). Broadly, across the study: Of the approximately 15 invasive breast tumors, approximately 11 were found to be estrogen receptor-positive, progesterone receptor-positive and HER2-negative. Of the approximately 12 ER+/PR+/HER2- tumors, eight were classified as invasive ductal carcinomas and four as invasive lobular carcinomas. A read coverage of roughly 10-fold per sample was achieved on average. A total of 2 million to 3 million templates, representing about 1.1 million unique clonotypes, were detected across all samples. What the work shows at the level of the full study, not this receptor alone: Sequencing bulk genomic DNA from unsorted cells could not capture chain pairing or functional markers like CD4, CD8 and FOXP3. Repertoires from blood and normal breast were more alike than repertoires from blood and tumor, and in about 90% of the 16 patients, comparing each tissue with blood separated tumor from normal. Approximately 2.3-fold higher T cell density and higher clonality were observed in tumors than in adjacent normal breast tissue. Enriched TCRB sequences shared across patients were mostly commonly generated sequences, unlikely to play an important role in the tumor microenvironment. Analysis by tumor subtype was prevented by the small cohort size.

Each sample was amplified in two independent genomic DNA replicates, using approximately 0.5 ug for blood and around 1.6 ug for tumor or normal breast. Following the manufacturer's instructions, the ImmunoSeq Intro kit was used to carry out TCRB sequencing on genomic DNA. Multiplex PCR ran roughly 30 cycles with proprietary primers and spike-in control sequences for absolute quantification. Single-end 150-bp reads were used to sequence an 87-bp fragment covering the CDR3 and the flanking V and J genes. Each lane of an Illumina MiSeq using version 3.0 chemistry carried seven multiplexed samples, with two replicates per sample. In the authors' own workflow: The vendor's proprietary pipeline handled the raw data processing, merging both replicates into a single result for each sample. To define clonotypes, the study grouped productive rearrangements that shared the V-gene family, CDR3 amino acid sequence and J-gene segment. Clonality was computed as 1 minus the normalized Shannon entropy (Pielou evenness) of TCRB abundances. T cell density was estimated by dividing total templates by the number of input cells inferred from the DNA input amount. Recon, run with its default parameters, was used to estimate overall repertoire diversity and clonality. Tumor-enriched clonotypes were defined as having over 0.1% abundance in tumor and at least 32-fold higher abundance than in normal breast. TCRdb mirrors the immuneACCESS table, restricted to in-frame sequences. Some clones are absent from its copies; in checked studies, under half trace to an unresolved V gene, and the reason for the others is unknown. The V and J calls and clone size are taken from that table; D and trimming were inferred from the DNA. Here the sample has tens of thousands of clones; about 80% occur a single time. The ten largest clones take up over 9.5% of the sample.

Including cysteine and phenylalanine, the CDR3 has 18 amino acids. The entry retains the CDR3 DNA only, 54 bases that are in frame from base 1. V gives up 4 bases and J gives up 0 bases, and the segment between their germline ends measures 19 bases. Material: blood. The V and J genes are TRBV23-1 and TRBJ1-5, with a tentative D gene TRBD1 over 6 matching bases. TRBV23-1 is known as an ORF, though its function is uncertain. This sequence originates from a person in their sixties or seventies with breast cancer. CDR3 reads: CASSRKGQGIGSNQPQHF. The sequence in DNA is TGCGCCAGCAGTCGAAAAGGCCAGGGGATAGGTAGCAATCAGCCCCAGCATTTT.